The next 7 T cell receptor beta chains were all read from a single sample in a study of shared clonotypes between healthy human individuals (dated by TCRdb to 2018 to 2020). Library preparation employed the immunoSEQ multiplex PCR assay. TCRdb provides this immuneACCESS table in a form limited to in-frame rearrangements. Some clones are lacking; in checked studies, under half of them reflect an unresolved V gene, and why the rest are absent is not known. This sample holds roughly 650,000 clones; approximately 97% were observed only once. The top ten constitute 0.057% of the sample. The sample consisted of naive CD4+ T cells sorted from blood. In the paper's terms, the cell subset or site label means: CD45RA+ positively selected. Receptors were obtained from a woman in her thirties in good health.

The rearrangement links TRBV5-4 to TRBJ2-2; maybe TRBD2 (5 bases). V lost 2 bases to trimming and J lost 0 bases, with 14 bases between them. CDR1 and CDR2 from the germline V gene are SGHNT and YYREEE (reference sequence). CDR3 length: 17 amino acids. The CDR3 loop reads CASSLGGQRSNTGELFF. The DNA of the CDR3 is TGTGCCAGCAGCTTAGGAGGTCAGCGCTCGAACACCGGGGAGCTGTTTTTT.

The chain recombines TRBV11-2 with TRBJ1-4; D is uncertain. The germline V gene has CDR1 SGHAT and CDR2 FQNNGV. V was clipped by 3 bases and J by 8 bases, with 16 bases between them. CDR3 size: 15 residues. The CDR3 reads CASSLESGLEEKLFF. The CDR3 DNA is TGTGCCAGCAGCTTGGAATCGGGCCTGGAAGAAAAACTGTTTTTT.

CDR3 loop: CASSQDGYSNQPQHF. CDR3 DNA sequence: TGCGCCAGCAGCCAAGACGGATATAGCAATCAGCCCCAGCATTTT. This chain links TRBV4-1 with TRBJ1-5; D uncertain. From germline, CDR1 is MGHRA and CDR2 YSYEKL. The CDR3 sequence is 15 residues long. Deletions cut 0 bases from V and 0 bases from J, with 6 bases between.

V and J are TRBV6-5 and TRBJ2-1; 9 bases match TRBD1. Trimming cost V 6 bases and J 7 bases; bases outside gene matches: 4. The germline V gene encodes CDR1 MNHEY and CDR2 SVGAGI. The CDR3 spans 13 residues. Here the CDR3 DNA reads TGTGCCAGCAGCGAACAGGGGGCAAATGAGCAGTTCTTC. Amino acid sequence: CASSEQGANEQFF.

J is TRBJ1-1 and V is TRBV5-4; no clear D gene. Germline CDR1 SGHNT, CDR2 YYREEE (reference sequence). Trimming took 2 bases from V and 0 from J, leaving 8 bases between them. The CDR3 consists of 14 residues. CDR3 in amino acids: CASSFSALNTEAFF. DNA for the CDR3: TGTGCCAGCAGCTTTTCGGCATTGAACACTGAAGCTTTCTTT.

The gene calls are TRBV7-9 and TRBJ1-1, with a possible D match to TRBD1 (5 bases). V dropped 1 base and J dropped 7 bases, with 16 bases sitting between them. This CDR3 region has 15 residues. Per the germline V gene, CDR1 is SEHNR and CDR2 is FQNEAQ (reference sequence). In nucleotides, the CDR3 is TGTGCCAGCAGCTTAGATTTGACTGGGGCCGGTGAAGCTTTCTTT. It codes for CASSLDLTGAGEAFF.

The V call is TRBV28, the J call TRBJ1-5; a possible D gene is TRBD1 (5 bases). There are 13 residues in the CDR3. V lost 6 bases, J lost 7 bases, and 13 bases lay in between. In germline, CDR1 is MDHEN, CDR2 SYDVKM. The chain's CDR3 is CASRRGGSQPQHF. The CDR3 DNA follows: TGTGCCAGCAGGCGGGGGGGATCGCAGCCCCAGCATTTT.